A single T cell receptor beta chain is shown here with its context. In the source study's methods: Estimated nucleated cell counts came from reference gene primer amplification. Produced via immunoSEQ multiplex PCR; TCRdb's table is partial and in-frame only. V, J and clone size derive from that table, while D and trimming were established from the DNA sequence. The sample contains some 190,000 clones, approximately 81% of which appear only once. This sample was included in a study of blood T cell repertoires in COVID-19. Whole-study context: Samples came from the United States, Italy and Spain, spanning acute and convalescent COVID-19. Nucleic acid was either cDNA or gDNA, and it came from T cells, B-cell-depleted T cells, or PBMCs.

CDR3 size: 14 residues. Germline V CDR1 and CDR2: SGHNT, YYREEE (reference sequence). V gave up 5 bases and J gave up 1 base; unmatched junction bases: 5. The sample comprised peripheral blood. J is TRBJ1-1 and V is TRBV5-4, with TRBD1 identical over 7 bases. This sequence was found in a woman older than 75 with active or convalescent COVID-19. The CDR3 coding sequence is TGTGCCAGCAGTCACGGGACAGCGAACACTGAAGCTTTCTTT. This gives the protein CASSHGTANTEAFF.